Presented here are 6 T cell receptor beta chains from one specimen sequenced in a study of cytomegalovirus exposure and HLA in healthy donors. Measured with immunoSEQ multiplex PCR; TCRdb has only the in-frame clones, and not every one. The repertoire includes around 140,000 clones, 75% to 90% of them detected once, and 1% to 1.5% sits in the top ten. Source material: PBMCs. The receptors come from a woman in her late teens or twenties in good health and CMV-seronegative.

This chain uses TRBV7-9 with TRBJ1-5, with a weak D call TRBD1 (5 bases). The CDR3 totals 15 residues. V was clipped by 4 bases and J by 0 bases, with 10 bases between them. Germline CDR1 is SEHNR and CDR2 is FQNEAQ (reference sequence). The DNA of the CDR3 is TGTGCCAGCAGCTCAATCGGGGGTAGCAATCAGCCCCAGCATTTT. The encoded protein is CASSSIGGSNQPQHF.

V gene TRBV29-1 combines with J gene TRBJ2-1; the match to TRBD1 covers 7 bases. This CDR3 comprises 14 residues. Germline-derived CDR1 and CDR2 are SQVTM and ANQGSEA. V lost 6 bases and J lost 3; bases outside the gene matches: 8. CDR3 amino acids: CSVLTGDIYNEQFF. Here the CDR3 DNA reads TGCAGCGTGCTCACAGGGGACATCTACAATGAGCAGTTCTTC.

The rearrangement joins TRBV2 to TRBJ1-2, with D possibly matching TRBD1 (5 bases). The CDR3 covers 13 residues. Germline values: CDR1 SNHLY, CDR2 FYNNEI. V lost 7 bases and J 0 bases, leaving 9 bases between the germline ends. The CDR3, as DNA: TGTGCCAGCACCGGGACTGCTAACTATGGCTACACCTTC. Encoded protein: CASTGTANYGYTF.

This rearrangement joins TRBV9 to TRBJ1-4; 8 nucleotides align to TRBD1. Germline V gene data show CDR1 as SGDLS and CDR2 as YYNGEE. CDR3 length: 15 amino acids. V lost 2 bases to trimming and J lost 11 bases; unmatched junction nucleotides: 11. The CDR3 region is CASSVTGEGWEKLFF. CDR3 DNA: TGTGCCAGCAGCGTGACAGGGGAGGGGTGGGAGAAACTGTTTTTT.

V and J are TRBV6-6 and TRBJ2-5; the D gene is possibly TRBD2 (6 bases). Between the trimmed V and J ends, which lost 5 bases and 6 bases, there was a span of 16 bases. CDR1 and CDR2 from the germline V gene are MNHNY and SVGAGI (reference sequence). The CDR3 is 14 amino acids. CDR3 DNA sequence: TGTGCCAGCAGTCCTAGGACTAATTTAAAGACCCAGTACTTC. It is translated as CASSPRTNLKTQYF.

V usage is TRBV9 and J usage is TRBJ1-1; D is unresolved. Germline assignment: CDR1 SGDLS and CDR2 YYNGEE. V was clipped by 0 bases and J by 4 bases, with 7 bases between them. There are 13 residues in the CDR3. CDR3 sequence (DNA): TGTGCCAGCAGCGTAGGGAGTGGCACTGAAGCTTTCTTT. Its protein is CASSVGSGTEAFF.